The 10 T cell receptor beta chains given below trace back to one sample, sequenced in a study of cytomegalovirus exposure and HLA in healthy donors. PCR used 60 Vbeta primers and 13 Jbeta primers. TCRdb's copy holds only in-frame clones and misses some; the assay was immunoSEQ multiplex PCR. The table includes 95,000 to 120,000 clones, under 70% detected once. Input material: PBMCs. These receptors all come from a man between 18 and 35 years old in good health and CMV-seropositive.

The V gene is TRBV27, the J gene TRBJ2-3; no reliable D call. The V and J ends lost 5 bases and 1 base respectively, with 10 bases between them. The CDR3 is 14 amino acids. CDR1 and CDR2 (germline): MNHEY, SMNVEV (reference sequence). Here the CDR3 reads CASSTRGGTDTQYF. The CDR3 DNA is TGTGCCAGCAGTACGAGAGGAGGCACAGATACGCAGTATTTT.

The J gene is TRBJ2-7, the V gene TRBV18; maybe TRBD1 (6 bases). Germline V gene data show CDR1 as KGHSH and CDR2 as LQKENI. The V end lost 3 bases, the J end lost 4 bases, and 7 bases lay between the germline ends. This CDR3 is built from 12 residues. CDR3 sequence (DNA): TGTGCCAGCTCACCCGGACAGTACGAGCAGTACTTC. Amino acid sequence: CASSPGQYEQYF. Complete variable domain (other parts from reference TRBV18 and TRBJ2-7): NAGVMQNPRHLVRRRGQEARLRCSPMKGHSHVYWYRQLPEEGLKFMVYLQKENIIDESGMPKERFSAEFPKEGPSILRIQQVVRGDSAAYFCASSPGQYEQYFGPGTRLTVT.

The chain couples TRBV11-2 to TRBJ1-4; D possibly corresponds to TRBD1 (6 bases). Trimming took 6 bases from V and 3 from J, leaving 11 bases between them. The length of the CDR3 is 14 residues. The germline gives CDR1 SGHAT, CDR2 FQNNGV. The CDR3 sequence is CASRDGQPNEKLFF. CDR3 coding DNA: TGTGCCAGCAGGGACGGACAGCCTAATGAAAAACTGTTTTTT.

The V gene is TRBV9, the J gene TRBJ2-7; 11 nucleotides line up with TRBD2. V shed 3 bases and J 0 bases; nucleotides not matched to a gene: 11. The length of the CDR3 is 18 residues. From germline, CDR1 is SGDLS and CDR2 YYNGEE. The CDR3 DNA follows: TGTGCCAGCAGCGCCCGGGAAACTAGCGGGGGAAGCTCCTACGAGCAGTACGTC. Translating gives CASSARETSGGSSYEQYV.

J is TRBJ2-2 and V is TRBV10-1, with 9 bases lining up with TRBD2. Per germline, CDR1 WNHNN and CDR2 SYGVQD (reference sequence). The length of the CDR3 is 16 residues. Trimming took 6 bases from V and 4 from J; bases not matched to a gene: 9. CDR3 in amino acids: CASSEGAGGSTGELFF. The CDR3 DNA follows: TGCGCCAGCAGCGAGGGGGCGGGGGGGAGCACCGGGGAGCTGTTTTTT.

The chain joins TRBV7-2 to TRBJ1-1, with unresolved D. V was shortened by 1 base and J by 6 bases, with 12 bases between the two germline ends. The CDR3 consists of 14 residues. Germline V CDR1 and CDR2: SGHTA, FQGNSA. The CDR3 DNA reads TGTGCCAGCAGCTTAGACGGCGGGAGCGCTGAAGCTTTCTTT. Translating it yields CASSLDGGSAEAFF.

The J gene is TRBJ2-7, the V gene TRBV5-5; 9 bases are a match to TRBD1. V shed 0 bases, J shed 3 bases, and the junction held 10 bases outside the gene matches. CDR1 is SGHKS and CDR2 is YYEKEE in the germline V gene (reference sequence). This CDR3 has 17 residues. DNA of the CDR3: TGTGCCAGCAGCTTGGCCGTGGGGCCGACAGGGGGCTACGAGCAGTACTTC. It encodes CASSLAVGPTGGYEQYF. Supplemented by reference TRBV5-5 and TRBJ2-7, the full variable domain reads DAGVTQSPTHLIKTRGQQVTLRCSPISGHKSVSWYQQVLGQGPQFIFQYYEKEERGRGNFPDRFSARQFPNYSSELNVNALLLGDSALYLCASSLAVGPTGGYEQYFGPGTRLTVT.

The V and J genes are TRBV9 and TRBJ2-7, with 7 bases fitting TRBD1. CDR3 length: 15 amino acids. V was clipped by 4 bases and J by 0 bases; unmatched bases: 7. In germline, CDR1 is SGDLS, CDR2 YYNGEE. This CDR3 reads CASSSGQKSSYEQYF. The CDR3 DNA reads as TGTGCCAGCAGCTCGGGACAGAAGAGCTCCTACGAGCAGTACTTC.

The gene calls are TRBV7-2 and TRBJ2-5, with D possibly matching TRBD2 (6 bases). Germline values: CDR1 SGHTA, CDR2 FQGNSA. The CDR3 runs 14 residues. In nucleotides, the CDR3 is TGTGCAACGCGGGCGGGGTACCTTCAAGAGACCCAGTACTTC. It specifies CATRAGYLQETQYF.

Only a few counts were recorded for this clone. J is TRBJ2-2 and V is TRBV2; D remains unclear. The V end was cut by 4 bases, the J end by 3 bases, with 6 bases between. The germline V gene has CDR1 SNHLY and CDR2 FYNNEI. The CDR3 covers 13 residues. CDR3 sequence reads: CASSVSYTGELFF. Written as DNA, the CDR3 is TGTGCCAGCAGTGTCTCCTACACCGGGGAGCTGTTTTTT.